This T cell receptor (beta chain) was observed in a study of T cell repertoires in cytomegalovirus infection. Each CDR3 protein is one row after TCRdb ran MiXCR on the reads. The table has around 210,000 distinct CDR3 sequences, around 6.6% seen once. The CDR3 has 14 residues. Trimming removed 0 bases from V and 6 bases from J, with 11 bases in between. The V gene's germline CDR1 is MDHEN and CDR2 SYDVKM. This clonotype has a count of ten or more. Sequencing was carried out using PBMCs. The source is a human donor in good health (CMV status not recorded). Some clones in this sample may be carry-over from other donors' samples. V is TRBV28 and J is TRBJ1-2; D uncertain. In DNA form, the CDR3 reads TGTGCCAGCAGTTTATGGGAAGGGATTGATGGCTACACCTTC. It encodes CASSLWEGIDGYTF.